One and the same sample provided the 23 T cell receptor beta chains below, sequenced in a study of shared clonotypes between healthy human individuals (dated by TCRdb to 2020 to 2021). Receptor libraries were prepared by the immunoSEQ multiplex PCR assay. TCRdb took this table from immuneACCESS and kept in-frame rearrangements with V and J called. Such tables lack part of the clones; where checked against another copy, unresolved V genes explain under half of the gap, and the rest is unexplained. The table for this sample lists hundreds of thousands of clones; about 74% of them were counted only once. Together, the top ten hold 12% of the sample. The sample consisted of PBMCs. The source of these receptors is a middle-aged woman in good health. Some clones in this sample may be carry-over from other donors' samples.

This chain connects TRBV9 to TRBJ2-1; 7 bases map to TRBD2. CDR1 SGDLS and CDR2 YYNGEE come from the germline V gene. Trimming removed 1 base from V and 2 bases from J; junction bases left unmatched: 3. The CDR3 loop spans 15 amino acids. DNA of the CDR3: TGTGCCAGCAGCGTACTAGCGGACACCTACAATGAGCAGTTCTTC. This encodes CASSVLADTYNEQFF. The full variable domain, in which reference TRBV9 and TRBJ2-1 provide the parts outside the CDR3, is DSGVTQTPKHLITATGQRVTLRCSPRSGDLSVYWYQQSLDQGLQFLIQYYNGEERAKGNILERFSAQQFPDLHSELNLSSLELGDSALYFCASSVLADTYNEQFFGPGTRLTVL.

V gene TRBV7-8 combines with J gene TRBJ2-7, with TRBD2 matching 8 bases. CDR3 size: 14 residues. Germline CDR1 and CDR2: SGHVS and FQNEAQ. Germline trimming cut 3 bases from V and 0 bases from J; bases unmatched to any gene: 1. The CDR3 loop is CASSFSGASYEQYF. In DNA form, the CDR3 reads TGTGCCAGCAGCTTTAGCGGGGCCTCCTACGAGCAGTACTTC.

J is TRBJ2-5 and V is TRBV4-3; D gene uncertain. V was shortened by 5 bases and J by 2 bases, with 15 bases between the two germline ends. The CDR3 runs 15 residues. Looked up from germline, CDR1 is LGHNA and CDR2 is YSLEER. As DNA, the CDR3 is TGCGCCAGCAGCGTTCGTAAGGAGCCGCAAGAGACCCAGTACTTC. It codes for CASSVRKEPQETQYF.

The rearrangement uses TRBV6-1 and TRBJ1-2; TRBD1 is a possible D gene (5 bases). This CDR3 contains 14 residues. Germline V gene data show CDR1 as MNHNS and CDR2 as SASEGT. Trimming left V 2 bases short and J 3 bases short, with 10 bases between. The CDR3 coding sequence is TGTGCCAGCAGTGAATTGGGGGGGGACTATGGCTACACCTTC. Encoded protein: CASSELGGDYGYTF.

The chain recombines TRBV23-1 with TRBJ2-7; no clear D gene. TRBV23-1 is labeled an ORF, and its function is uncertain. Trimming removed 0 bases from V and 3 bases from J, with 15 bases in between. The CDR3 extends over 16 amino acids. DNA for the CDR3: TGCGCCAGCAGTCAATCCGGAGAGGACCCGAACTACGAGCAGTACTTC. The encoded protein is CASSQSGEDPNYEQYF.

The chain carries TRBV9 and TRBJ2-1; 9 bases line up with TRBD2. The CDR3 extends over 15 amino acids. In germline, CDR1 is SGDLS, CDR2 YYNGEE. The ends lost 0 bases at V and 10 bases at J; junction bases unmatched: 8. CDR3 residues: CASSVVAGVTVEQFF. DNA of the CDR3: TGTGCCAGCAGCGTAGTAGCGGGAGTGACGGTCGAGCAGTTCTTC.

This clone showed up just once. This sequence joins TRBV19 and TRBJ2-1; perhaps D is TRBD1 or TRBD2 (6 bases each). The CDR3 has 13 residues. Germline values: CDR1 LNHDA, CDR2 SQIVND (reference sequence). Deletions cut 7 bases from V and 8 bases from J, with 15 bases between. The CDR3 DNA sequence: TGTGCCAGTAATAGCGGTGGGGGCGATGAGCAGTTCTTC. Its protein product is CASNSGGGDEQFF.

This clone showed up just once. V and J are TRBV6-4 and TRBJ2-3, with 7 bases identical to TRBD2. CDR3 length: 13 residues. V lost 8 bases and J lost 0; bases outside the gene matches: 2. CDR1 is MRHNA and CDR2 is SNTAGT in the germline V gene. CDR3 nucleotides: TGTGCCAGCCGGGACTACAGCACAGATACGCAGTATTTT. This translates into CASRDYSTDTQYF.

The V gene is TRBV7-3, the J gene TRBJ2-7; 12 bases line up with TRBD2. CDR1 and CDR2 (germline): SGHTA, FQGTGA. The CDR3 is 17 amino acids. V dropped 5 bases and J dropped 4; count of bases not matched to a gene: 12. The CDR3 nucleotides are TGTGCCAGCAGCGGGCTAGCGGGAGGGCTTTACTTTTACGAGCAGTACTTC. It specifies CASSGLAGGLYFYEQYF.

The rearrangement links TRBV6-1 to TRBJ1-1; maybe TRBD1 (6 bases). The CDR3 loop spans 14 amino acids. Germline V gene lookup returns CDR1 MNHNS and CDR2 SASEGT. V gave up 6 bases and J gave up 0 bases, with 11 bases separating them. The CDR3 sequence is CASSPGQVNTEAFF. As DNA, the CDR3 is TGTGCCAGCAGCCCGGGACAAGTGAACACTGAAGCTTTCTTT.

As for this clone: A far larger clone is one base from this, pointing to a likely read error. Different DNA sequences within this sample yield the same CDR3. The V and J genes are TRBV25-1 and TRBJ2-6; maybe TRBD1 (5 bases). The CDR3 loop spans 12 amino acids. The germline V gene encodes CDR1 MGHDK and CDR2 SYGVNS. The CDR3 loop reads CASSAGANVLTF. The CDR3 region has the DNA TGTGCCAGCAGTGCTGGGGCCAACGTCCTGACCTTC.

About this clone: A read error may be the cause here, since a much bigger clone is one base away. The genes are TRBV9 and TRBJ2-7; D perhaps matches TRBD1 (5 bases). CDR3 size: 15 residues. In germline, CDR1 is SGDLS, CDR2 YYNGEE. Between the trimmed V and J ends, which lost 1 base and 4 bases, there was a span of 15 bases. The CDR3 region is CASSVSDKGFYEQYF. In nucleotides, the CDR3 is TGTGCCAGCAGCGTATCGGACAAGGGTTTTTACGAGCAGTACTTC.

This clone was seen only a few times. The rearrangement links TRBV18 to TRBJ1-1, with 9 bases matching TRBD1. V lost 6 bases to trimming and J lost 1 base; unmatched junction nucleotides: 9. Germline CDR1 is KGHSH and CDR2 is LQKENI. The CDR3 runs 16 residues. CDR3 nucleotide sequence: TGTGCCAGCTCGCAACTAGGGGGACAGGGGAACACTGAAGCTTTCTTT. Amino acid sequence: CASSQLGGQGNTEAFF.

With regard to this clone: Other DNA sequences in the sample encode the same CDR3. The chain's CDR3 is CASSPRQGGSYEQYF. In DNA form, the CDR3 reads TGTGCCAGCTCACCAAGACAGGGAGGTTCCTACGAGCAGTACTTC. The genes are TRBV18 and TRBJ2-7, with a tentative D call TRBD1 (7 bases). The V gene lost 2 bases and the J gene lost 1 base, with 12 bases spanning the gap. The CDR3 is 15 amino acids. Germline CDR1 is KGHSH and CDR2 is LQKENI.

The chain is built from TRBV28 and TRBJ2-3; D perhaps matches TRBD2 (6 bases). With 9 bases removed from V and 6 bases from J, the gap between germline ends came to 13 bases. The germline gives CDR1 MDHEN, CDR2 SYDVKM. The CDR3 totals 12 residues. CDR3 sequence (DNA): TGTGCCAGTTTTTCCCGGGGGGATACGCAGTATTTT. Translating it yields CASFSRGDTQYF.

The chain links TRBV9 to TRBJ2-7, with 12 positions matching TRBD1. The CDR3 totals 15 residues. CDR1 and CDR2 from the germline V gene are SGDLS and YYNGEE. J lost 4 bases, V lost 0 bases, and 2 bases had no gene match. The CDR3: CASSVGGQGAYEQYF. In nucleotides, the CDR3 is TGTGCCAGCAGCGTAGGGGGACAGGGGGCATACGAGCAGTACTTC.

This clone was found once. Given a far larger clone just one base away, this is likely a sequencing read error. This chain uses TRBV7-9 with TRBJ2-5, with D tentatively TRBD2 (5 bases). The germline gives CDR1 SEHNR, CDR2 FQNEAQ (reference sequence). This CDR3 has 15 amino acids. CDR3 sequence (DNA): TGTGCCGGCAGCCCCCCAGAGGCTAGCCCCGAGACCCAGTACTTC. Amino acid sequence: CAGSPPEASPETQYF.

The J gene is TRBJ2-3, the V gene TRBV4-2; TRBD1 agrees at 7 bases. Germline V lookup: CDR1 LGHNA, CDR2 YNFKEQ. Unmatched junction bases numbered 13, after V lost 4 bases and J lost 0 bases. The CDR3 spans 18 residues. The CDR3 loop is CASSLRFGQGESTDTQYF. The CDR3 bases are TGTGCCAGCAGCCTACGTTTTGGTCAGGGGGAGAGCACAGATACGCAGTATTTT.

This clone has just a few counts. Other nucleotide sequences from this sample produce the same CDR3. The chain recombines TRBV28 with TRBJ2-1, with 7 positions matching TRBD2. The trim removed 7 bases at V and 4 bases at J, leaving 7 bases unmatched. Germline CDR1 and CDR2: MDHEN and SYDVKM. This CDR3 has 14 residues. The chain's CDR3 is CASTPGGSYNEQFF. In DNA, the CDR3 is TGTGCCAGCACCCCAGGCGGGAGTTACAATGAGCAGTTCTTC.

The chain combines TRBV2 with TRBJ2-3; 8 nucleotides match TRBD2. J lost 6 bases, V lost 6 bases, and 2 bases had no gene match. This CDR3 has 12 residues. The V gene's germline CDR1 is SNHLY and CDR2 FYNNEI. In nucleotides, the CDR3 is TGTGCCAGCAGGACTAGCGTGGATACGCAGTATTTT. It is translated as CASRTSVDTQYF.

At least ten counts were recorded for this clone. CDR3 sequence: CASRAQGTHEQYF. The CDR3 DNA sequence: TGTGCCAGCAGGGCACAGGGTACCCACGAGCAGTACTTC. The genes are TRBV6-1 and TRBJ2-7; possible D gene TRBD1, 6 bases. Germline V gives CDR1 MNHNS, CDR2 SASEGT. V was clipped by 6 bases and J by 5 bases, with 14 bases between them. CDR3 length: 13 amino acids.

The chain links TRBV30 to TRBJ2-2; 8 bases agree with TRBD2. V trimming: 1 base; J trimming: 4 bases; junction bases outside the gene matches: 5. Germline V gene lookup returns CDR1 GTSNPN and CDR2 SVGIG (reference sequence). CDR3 length: 15 residues. This chain's CDR3 is CAWSGEREFTGELFF. The DNA for the CDR3 is TGTGCCTGGAGTGGGGAGCGGGAGTTCACCGGGGAGCTGTTTTTT. The complete variable domain, with remaining parts taken from reference TRBV30 and TRBJ2-2, reads SQTIHQWPATLVQPVGSPLSLECTVEGTSNPNLYWYRQAAGRGLQLLFYSVGIGQISSEVPQNLSASRPQDRQFILSSKKLLLSDSGFYLCAWSGEREFTGELFFGEGSRLTVL.

The chain recombines TRBV29-1 with TRBJ2-1; D possibly corresponds to TRBD2 (6 bases). The V and J ends lost 6 bases and 7 bases respectively, with 16 bases between them. Looked up from germline, CDR1 is SQVTM and CDR2 is ANQGSEA. CDR3 size: 13 residues. This CDR3 reads CSVSSGGWNEQFF. The CDR3 DNA reads TGCAGCGTGTCCTCCGGGGGATGGAATGAGCAGTTCTTC.